These 18 T cell receptor beta chains came from one sample sequenced in a study of blood T cell repertoires in COVID-19. TCRdb's copy holds only in-frame clones and misses some; the assay was immunoSEQ multiplex PCR. The data contain 400,000 or so clones, 85% to 90% of them seen just once; the ten biggest clones take up 0.9% to 1.2%. The source material was PBMCs or T cells enriched from blood (not recorded which). Receptors originate from a man aged 25 to 45 who had recovered from COVID-19.

V is TRBV7-8 and J is TRBJ2-4, with D possibly matching TRBD2 (5 bases). Deletions cut 5 bases from V and 6 bases from J, with 17 bases between. The CDR3 covers 15 residues. Germline values: CDR1 SGHVS, CDR2 FQNEAQ. The CDR3, as DNA: TGTGCCAGCAGCCAAAACCCAGGACTGCGAAACATTCAGTACTTC. Translating it yields CASSQNPGLRNIQYF.

The chain recombines TRBV28 with TRBJ1-1; 8 bases match TRBD1. V trimming: 6 bases; J trimming: 8 bases; junction bases outside the gene matches: 11. CDR1 and CDR2 from the germline V gene are MDHEN and SYDVKM. The CDR3 is made up of 14 amino acids. The CDR3 sequence is CASSRPTGTGEAFF. DNA for the CDR3: TGTGCCAGCAGCCGCCCAACCGGGACAGGAGAAGCTTTCTTT.

The chain carries TRBV24-1 and TRBJ2-1; 13 positions agree with TRBD2. CDR3 size: 15 residues. V lost 4 bases and J lost 7; bases outside the gene matches: 3. Germline loops: CDR1 KGHDR, CDR2 SFDVKD. CDR3 protein: CATSESGLAGNEQFF. DNA for the CDR3: TGTGCCACCAGTGAATCGGGACTAGCGGGAAATGAGCAGTTCTTC.

This rearrangement joins TRBV4-1 to TRBJ2-5, with 7 bases identical to TRBD1. The germline V gene encodes CDR1 MGHRA and CDR2 YSYEKL. V shed 2 bases and J 3 bases; nucleotides not matched to a gene: 3. The CDR3 runs 14 residues. This chain's CDR3 is CASSQQGQKETQYF. In nucleotides, the CDR3 is TGCGCCAGCAGCCAACAGGGACAGAAAGAGACCCAGTACTTC.

The chain employs TRBV6-1 and TRBJ2-1; 8 bases are a match to TRBD1. Trimming removed 2 bases from V and 2 bases from J; junction bases left unmatched: 2. The germline V gene encodes CDR1 MNHNS and CDR2 SASEGT. The CDR3 has 15 amino acids. The CDR3 nucleotides are TGTGCCAGCAGTGAACAGGGGGCGGCCTACAATGAGCAGTTCTTC. As protein: CASSEQGAAYNEQFF.

The rearrangement links TRBV30 to TRBJ1-1; TRBD1 aligns across 8 bases. Germline assignment: CDR1 GTSNPN and CDR2 SVGIG (reference sequence). This CDR3 has 12 residues. The CDR3 coding sequence is TGTGCTTTGGACAGGGATAGTACTGAAGCTTTCTTT. It codes for CALDRDSTEAFF.

This rearrangement joins TRBV5-1 to TRBJ1-1, with D tentatively TRBD1 (6 bases). In germline, CDR1 is SGHRS, CDR2 YFSETQ. The CDR3 consists of 17 residues. V lost 4 bases and J lost 0, with 19 bases in between. The chain's CDR3 is CASSSPGGGQLNTEAFF. DNA for the CDR3: TGCGCCAGCAGCAGCCCTGGCGGGGGGCAGTTGAACACTGAAGCTTTCTTT.

V and J are TRBV5-6 and TRBJ2-3, with TRBD2 as a possible D gene (6 bases). Germline values: CDR1 SGHDT, CDR2 YYEEEE. V lost 0 bases and J 3 bases, leaving 11 bases between the germline ends. CDR3 length: 15 residues. Written as DNA, the CDR3 is TGTGCCAGCAGCTTGGTAATAGCGGCTACAGATACGCAGTATTTT. Translated, it gives CASSLVIAATDTQYF.

This chain joins TRBV27 and TRBJ1-1; 10 bases map to TRBD1. V shed 3 bases and J 11 bases; nucleotides not matched to a gene: 6. The V gene's germline CDR1 is MNHEY and CDR2 SMNVEV (reference sequence). CDR3 size: 13 residues. CDR3 nucleotide sequence: TGTGCCAGCAGTTTCGGGACAGGGGTACCGGCTTTCTTT. Encoded protein: CASSFGTGVPAFF.

The V call is TRBV24-1, the J call TRBJ2-5, with 11 bases aligning to TRBD2. Germline assignment: CDR1 KGHDR and CDR2 SFDVKD. Trimming removed 3 bases from V and 3 bases from J; junction bases left unmatched: 5. There are 16 residues in the CDR3. CDR3 bases: TGTGCCACCAGTGATGCCGGGACTAGCGGAGAAGAGACCCAGTACTTC. Protein product: CATSDAGTSGEETQYF.

The V gene is TRBV5-1, the J gene TRBJ1-1; the match to TRBD1 covers 10 bases. The ends lost 4 bases at V and 1 base at J; junction bases unmatched: 4. This CDR3 is built from 15 residues. Germline V lookup: CDR1 SGHRS, CDR2 YFSETQ. CDR3 sequence reads: CASSTRTGGNTEAFF. For the CDR3, the DNA is TGCGCCAGCAGCACCCGGACAGGGGGGAACACTGAAGCTTTCTTT.

The rearrangement joins TRBV5-4 to TRBJ2-2; 8 bases fit TRBD1. The CDR3 consists of 15 residues. Germline V gene data show CDR1 as SGHNT and CDR2 as YYREEE (reference sequence). Germline trimming cut 6 bases from V and 2 bases from J; bases unmatched to any gene: 6. The CDR3: CASKLAGGNTGELFF. DNA for the CDR3: TGTGCCAGCAAGCTAGCAGGGGGCAACACCGGGGAGCTGTTTTTT.

The rearrangement joins TRBV29-1 to TRBJ1-1; 7 bases map to TRBD1. Per the germline V gene, CDR1 is SQVTM and CDR2 is ANQGSEA. With 4 bases clipped from V and 8 bases from J, the junction kept 1 base outside the gene matches. The CDR3 extends over 10 amino acids. The CDR3: CSVGDREAFF. Written as DNA, the CDR3 is TGCAGCGTTGGGGACAGAGAAGCTTTCTTT.

The chain has TRBV5-5 and TRBJ2-1; 10 nucleotides match TRBD1. The CDR3 loop spans 19 amino acids. The germline CDR1 and CDR2 sequences are SGHKS and YYEKEE (reference sequence). V gave up 4 bases and J gave up 1 base; unmatched junction bases: 14. CDR3 residues: CASSSPGQGSFGSYNEQFF. CDR3 DNA sequence: TGTGCCAGCAGCAGCCCGGGACAGGGGTCCTTTGGGTCCTACAATGAGCAGTTCTTC.

This clone showed up just a few times. The chain employs TRBV5-6 and TRBJ1-5; D is perhaps TRBD1 (5 bases). The CDR3 spans 14 residues. The germline CDR1 and CDR2 sequences are SGHDT and YYEEEE. V was pared by 2 bases and J by 3 bases, with 9 bases between. The CDR3 coding sequence is TGTGCCAGCAGCTTCGTACAGGACAATCAGCCCCAGCATTTT. Residues: CASSFVQDNQPQHF.

This clone was observed once. CDR3 coding DNA: TGTGCCAGCAGTGAAGCGCTTCTTGGAGGGAACAATGAGCAGTTCTTC. Translation: CASSEALLGGNNEQFF. The chain couples TRBV2 to TRBJ2-1; D might be TRBD2 (6 bases). The V end lost 0 bases, the J end lost 5 bases, and 14 bases lay between the germline ends. This CDR3 is built from 16 residues. The germline gives CDR1 SNHLY, CDR2 FYNNEI.

The chain carries TRBV19 and TRBJ2-7, with 8 nucleotides matching TRBD2. Germline V gene lookup returns CDR1 LNHDA and CDR2 SQIVND (reference sequence). V lost 4 bases and J lost 0; bases outside the gene matches: 2. CDR3 length equals 14 residues. The CDR3 sequence is CASSTTSDSYEQYF. DNA of the CDR3: TGTGCCAGTAGTACGACTAGCGACTCCTACGAGCAGTACTTC.

This clone was detected only once. The chain carries TRBV12-3 or TRBV12-4 and TRBJ1-4; D gene unclear. V was trimmed by 7 bases and J by 5 bases, leaving 8 bases between them. The CDR3 is made up of 12 amino acids. The CDR3 here is CASKRNNEKLFF. The DNA for the CDR3 is TGTGCCAGCAAGCGGAACAATGAAAAACTGTTTTTT.